Following are 31 T cell receptor beta chains from one sample sequenced in a study of PD-1 blockade in classical Hodgkin lymphoma. The time point denotes: newly diagnosed, previously untreated cHL patient sample. Magnetic depletion of unwanted cells isolated CD4+ T cells from thawed PBMCs. This table comes from immunoSEQ multiplex PCR, and its TCRdb copy is limited to in-frame clones, with some not included. The table lists fewer than 25,000 clones, 89% of them singletons. Specimen: CD4+ T cells from blood. The receptors come from a human donor with classical Hodgkin lymphoma.

This clone turned up a few times. The V and J genes are TRBV4-3 and TRBJ1-6; D call uncertain. The ends were cut back, 2 bases at V and 7 bases at J, with 9 bases in the middle. CDR3 length: 14 amino acids. Germline values: CDR1 LGHNA, CDR2 YSLEER. The CDR3: CASSQFSMNSPLHF. CDR3 DNA sequence: TGCGCCAGCAGCCAATTTTCAATGAATTCACCCCTCCACTTT.

J is TRBJ2-2 and V is TRBV6-5, with D unresolved. Germline loops: CDR1 MNHEY, CDR2 SVGAGI. V gave up 1 base and J gave up 0 bases, with 6 bases separating them. The CDR3 is 15 residues long. CDR3 residues: CASSYYSANTGELFF. The CDR3 bases are TGTGCCAGCAGTTACTACTCCGCGAACACCGGGGAGCTGTTTTTT.

The chain is built from TRBV5-4 and TRBJ2-5; 9 bases are a match to TRBD2. CDR1 and CDR2 from the germline V gene are SGHNT and YYREEE (reference sequence). Germline trimming cut 0 bases from V and 0 bases from J; bases unmatched to any gene: 3. CDR3 length: 16 residues. CDR3 sequence reads: CASSLGASGNQETQYF. The CDR3 DNA follows: TGTGCCAGCAGCTTGGGCGCTAGCGGGAACCAAGAGACCCAGTACTTC.

The count of this clone is one. This chain links TRBV2 with TRBJ2-1; D unresolved. This CDR3 region has 14 residues. The V end lost 4 bases, the J end lost 0 bases, and 7 bases lay between the germline ends. CDR1 and CDR2 (germline): SNHLY, FYNNEI. The CDR3 DNA reads as TGTGCCAGCAGTGTCCACACCTCCTACAATGAGCAGTTCTTC. Amino acids: CASSVHTSYNEQFF.

The chain carries TRBV25-1 and TRBJ2-1, with 8 bases aligning to TRBD2. CDR3 length: 16 amino acids. With 2 bases clipped from V and 7 bases from J, the junction kept 10 bases outside the gene matches. CDR1 is MGHDK and CDR2 is SYGVNS in the germline V gene. CDR3 nucleotide sequence: TGTGCCAGCAGTGAAGGGACTAGACGACAACTTAATGAGCAGTTCTTC. It is translated as CASSEGTRRQLNEQFF.

This clone was picked up a small number of times. This chain joins TRBV5-1 and TRBJ2-2; D gene ambiguous. The germline V gene has CDR1 SGHRS and CDR2 YFSETQ. The CDR3 is 15 amino acids. V lost 0 bases and J 4 bases, leaving 10 bases between the germline ends. CDR3 nucleotides: TGCGCCAGCAGCTTGGCCTCGTTAAGCACCGGGGAGCTGTTTTTT. Translating it yields CASSLASLSTGELFF.

This clone was observed once. The CDR3 region is CARQSLQGRGLEIEQYF. The CDR3 nucleotides read TGTGCCAGACAATCCCTGCAGGGGCGAGGATTGGAGATAGAGCAGTACTTC. The J gene is TRBJ2-7, the V gene TRBV2; D may be TRBD1 (6 bases). V lost 9 bases to trimming and J lost 7 bases, with 31 bases between them. The CDR3 has 17 amino acids. Germline values: CDR1 SNHLY, CDR2 FYNNEI.

The chain combines TRBV29-1 with TRBJ2-7; D is tentatively TRBD1 or TRBD2 (5 bases each). CDR1 is SQVTM, CDR2 ANQGSEA, per germline. CDR3 length equals 13 residues. V was shortened by 3 bases and J by 3 bases, with 12 bases between the two germline ends. The CDR3 reads CSVEEDTDYEQYF. CDR3 DNA: TGCAGCGTTGAGGAGGACACAGACTACGAGCAGTACTTC.

The rearrangement joins TRBV18 to TRBJ2-7, with TRBD2 matching 8 bases. This CDR3 has 16 amino acids. V was pared by 6 bases and J by 0 bases, with 10 bases of the junction left unmatched. The germline gives CDR1 KGHSH, CDR2 LQKENI. The CDR3 loop is CASSRGGHLSSYEQYF. As DNA, the CDR3 is TGTGCCAGCTCCCGGGGGGGGCACCTCTCCTCCTACGAGCAGTACTTC. The complete variable domain, with remaining parts taken from reference TRBV18 and TRBJ2-7, reads NAGVMQNPRHLVRRRGQEARLRCSPMKGHSHVYWYRQLPEEGLKFMVYLQKENIIDESGMPKERFSAEFPKEGPSILRIQQVVRGDSAAYFCASSRGGHLSSYEQYFGPGTRLTVT.

The gene calls are TRBV30 and TRBJ1-1; the D gene is possibly TRBD1 (6 bases). This CDR3 region has 11 residues. V lost 8 bases to trimming and J lost 6 bases, with 13 bases between them. Germline lookup yields CDR1 GTSNPN and CDR2 SVGIG (reference sequence). The CDR3 region is CAANRESEAFF. In DNA form, the CDR3 reads TGTGCCGCAAACAGGGAATCTGAAGCTTTCTTT.

V usage is TRBV7-2 and J usage is TRBJ2-7; 7 bases are a match to TRBD1. Losses at the gene ends were 3 bases for V and 4 bases for J; bases not matched to a gene: 0. The CDR3 runs to 12 residues. Germline CDR1 is SGHTA and CDR2 is FQGNSA. In DNA, the CDR3 is TGTGCCAGCAGCTTCAGGGGGTACGAGCAGTACTTC. Translating gives CASSFRGYEQYF.

The rearrangement joins TRBV15 to TRBJ2-5, with 9 bases lining up with TRBD1. The CDR3 is 16 residues long. V gave up 1 base and J gave up 2 bases; unmatched junction bases: 5. Germline V gene sequence: CDR1 LNHNV, CDR2 YYDKDF (reference sequence). The CDR3 sequence: CATSRGTGTGQETQYF. CDR3 DNA sequence: TGTGCCACCAGCAGAGGGACCGGGACAGGGCAAGAGACCCAGTACTTC. Variable domain in full (rest from reference TRBV15 and TRBJ2-5): DAMVIQNPRYQVTQFGKPVTLSCSQTLNHNVMYWYQQKSSQAPKLLFHYYDKDFNNEADTPDNFQSRRPNTSFCFLDIRSPGLGDTAMYLCATSRGTGTGQETQYFGPGTRLLVL.

The chain couples TRBV5-1 to TRBJ2-7; 7 positions match TRBD1. The CDR3 length is 14 residues. CDR1 is SGHRS and CDR2 is YFSETQ in the germline V gene. V shed 5 bases, J shed 0 bases, and the junction held 5 bases outside the gene matches. In DNA, the CDR3 is TGCGCCAGCAGGGGACAGCACAGCTCCTACGAGCAGTACTTC. Residues: CASRGQHSSYEQYF.

This chain uses TRBV5-6 with TRBJ1-5; weak D call: TRBD1 (5 bases). Trimming shortened V by 4 bases and J by 0 bases, and 11 bases separated the two germline ends. The length of the CDR3 is 15 residues. Germline-derived CDR1 and CDR2 are SGHDT and YYEEEE. The CDR3 loop reads CASSRVDTSNQPQHF. Here the CDR3 DNA reads TGTGCCAGCAGCAGGGTGGACACTAGCAATCAGCCCCAGCATTTT.

The chain joins TRBV5-4 to TRBJ2-3; no clear D gene. Trimming left V 1 base short and J 0 bases short, with 6 bases between. In germline, CDR1 is SGHNT, CDR2 YYREEE (reference sequence). This CDR3 has 14 amino acids. The CDR3 nucleotides read TGTGCCAGCAGCTTGCCTACTAGCACAGATACGCAGTATTTT. Encoded protein: CASSLPTSTDTQYF.

This chain connects TRBV19 to TRBJ2-5, with no clear D. The CDR3 covers 15 residues. The germline V gene encodes CDR1 LNHDA and CDR2 SQIVND (reference sequence). Trimming cost V 3 bases and J 5 bases, with 16 bases left between them. In nucleotides, the CDR3 is TGTGCCAGTAGTATTCCCCCTTTCGTGGGGGAGACCCAGTACTTC. Its translation: CASSIPPFVGETQYF.

The chain carries TRBV19 and TRBJ2-5; 8 bases fit TRBD2. CDR3 length: 15 amino acids. Trimming cost V 5 bases and J 3 bases; bases outside gene matches: 8. Germline V gives CDR1 LNHDA, CDR2 SQIVND (reference sequence). In DNA form, the CDR3 reads TGTGCCAGTAGTTTCGCCGGGGGGGCTAAAGAGACCCAGTACTTC. Its protein is CASSFAGGAKETQYF.

The chain links TRBV30 to TRBJ1-5, with D maybe TRBD1 (5 bases). This CDR3 contains 13 residues. CDR1 is GTSNPN, CDR2 SVGIG, per germline (reference sequence). Deletions cut 2 bases from V and 5 bases from J, with 10 bases between. The CDR3 region has the DNA TGTGCCTGGAGTCCCGGGGGAGATCAGCCCCAGCATTTT. Its translation is CAWSPGGDQPQHF.

J is TRBJ2-2 and V is TRBV5-4; TRBD2 matches 8 bases. From germline, CDR1 is SGHNT and CDR2 YYREEE (reference sequence). The CDR3 is made up of 16 amino acids. With V trimmed by 3 bases and J by 6 bases, 10 bases remained unmatched. CDR3 coding DNA: TGTGCCAGCAGCTCGATAGCGGGATCTATCCCCGGGGAGCTGTTTTTT. Its protein product is CASSSIAGSIPGELFF.

This chain links TRBV9 with TRBJ1-2, with 8 bases aligning to TRBD1. Germline assignment: CDR1 SGDLS and CDR2 YYNGEE. The CDR3 runs to 16 residues. Trimming at V came to 4 bases and at J to 6 bases, leaving 14 bases not matched to a gene. In DNA, the CDR3 is TGTGCCAGCAGCCCCGGACAGGGCCGCCTTAGCCATGGCTACACCTTC. The encoded protein is CASSPGQGRLSHGYTF.

The CDR3 nucleotides are TGTGCCAGCAGTGAATGGGGTGGACCAGGGACCCAGTACTTC. Protein product: CASSEWGGPGTQYF. J is TRBJ2-5 and V is TRBV25-1; D call uncertain. The ends were cut back, 1 base at V and 7 bases at J, with 13 bases in the middle. This CDR3 has 14 residues. Germline values: CDR1 MGHDK, CDR2 SYGVNS.

The rearrangement uses TRBV5-6 and TRBJ1-5; D possibly corresponds to TRBD1 (6 bases). V was trimmed by 0 bases and J by 2 bases, leaving 21 bases between them. The CDR3 is 19 amino acids. The germline V gene has CDR1 SGHDT and CDR2 YYEEEE. CDR3 amino acids: CASSLALGGRERGNQPQHF. The DNA for the CDR3 is TGTGCCAGCAGCTTGGCTCTAGGGGGAAGGGAAAGGGGCAATCAGCCCCAGCATTTT.

This clone was counted once. The genes are TRBV5-6 and TRBJ2-2, with D maybe TRBD2 (6 bases). Trimming removed 4 bases at V and 6 bases at J, with 16 bases between. The germline gives CDR1 SGHDT, CDR2 YYEEEE. This CDR3 contains 15 residues. CDR3 residues: CASSPIVEGPGELFF. Written as DNA, the CDR3 is TGTGCCAGCAGCCCTATCGTGGAGGGTCCCGGGGAGCTGTTTTTT. Full variable domain (missing parts from reference TRBV5-6 and TRBJ2-2): DAGVTQSPTHLIKTRGQQVTLRCSPKSGHDTVSWYQQALGQGPQFIFQYYEEEERQRGNFPDRFSGHQFPNYSSELNVNALLLGDSALYLCASSPIVEGPGELFFGEGSRLTVL.

The chain has TRBV7-2 and TRBJ2-4; unclear D gene. The germline gives CDR1 SGHTA, CDR2 FQGNSA. V lost 1 base and J 0 bases, leaving 10 bases between the germline ends. The CDR3 covers 16 residues. In DNA, the CDR3 is TGTGCCAGCAGCTTAGTAGGTGATCTAGCCAAAAACATTCAGTACTTC. Translating gives CASSLVGDLAKNIQYF. Complete variable domain (other parts from reference TRBV7-2 and TRBJ2-4): GAGVSQSPSNKVTEKGKDVELRCDPISGHTALYWYRQSLGQGLEFLIYFQGNSAPDKSGLPSDRFSAERTGGSVSTLTIQRTQQEDSAVYLCASSLVGDLAKNIQYFGAGTRLSVL.

This clone turned up a few times. The V gene is TRBV30, the J gene TRBJ1-1; D not certain. Germline CDR1 and CDR2: GTSNPN and SVGIG (reference sequence). V shed 0 bases and J shed 4 bases, with 15 bases lying between them. This CDR3 contains 15 residues. CDR3 residues: CAWSVLNGHTTEAFF. As DNA, the CDR3 is TGTGCCTGGAGTGTACTTAATGGGCATACCACTGAAGCTTTCTTT.

V and J are TRBV15 and TRBJ2-1, with D maybe TRBD2 (5 bases). Deletions cut 3 bases from V and 5 bases from J, with 14 bases between. Germline loops: CDR1 LNHNV, CDR2 YYDKDF (reference sequence). This CDR3 is 15 amino acids long. The CDR3 region has the DNA TGTGCCACCAGCAGGGTCCTCGGGGATAACAATGAGCAGTTCTTC. Its protein is CATSRVLGDNNEQFF. Together with reference TRBV15 and TRBJ2-1, the CDR3 gives the full variable domain: DAMVIQNPRYQVTQFGKPVTLSCSQTLNHNVMYWYQQKSSQAPKLLFHYYDKDFNNEADTPDNFQSRRPNTSFCFLDIRSPGLGDTAMYLCATSRVLGDNNEQFFGPGTRLTVL.

The rearrangement links TRBV11-3 to TRBJ2-1, with D unclear. From germline, CDR1 is SGHNT and CDR2 YENEEA. This CDR3 has 12 residues. V lost 1 base and J lost 9, with 7 bases in between. DNA of the CDR3: TGTGCCAGCAGCTTAGCTGGACGTGAGCAGTTCTTC. It specifies CASSLAGREQFF.

The chain couples TRBV7-2 to TRBJ1-5, with D hard to call. The CDR3 runs 15 residues. Germline CDR1 is SGHTA and CDR2 is FQGNSA. V was trimmed by 1 base and J by 8 bases, leaving 15 bases between them. The CDR3 region is CASSLEDRVWEPQHF. The DNA of the CDR3 is TGTGCCAGCAGCTTAGAGGATAGGGTTTGGGAGCCCCAGCATTTT. The full variable domain, its missing parts supplied by reference TRBV7-2 and TRBJ1-5, is GAGVSQSPSNKVTEKGKDVELRCDPISGHTALYWYRQSLGQGLEFLIYFQGNSAPDKSGLPSDRFSAERTGGSVSTLTIQRTQQEDSAVYLCASSLEDRVWEPQHFGDGTRLSIL.

The chain recombines TRBV4-1 with TRBJ2-7; 7 bases fit TRBD1. CDR1 MGHRA and CDR2 YSYEKL come from the germline V gene. Trimming took 0 bases from V and 11 from J; bases not matched to a gene: 10. This CDR3 is 14 amino acids long. The CDR3 spells CASSQEESRGQKYF. CDR3 DNA sequence: TGCGCCAGCAGCCAAGAGGAGAGCCGGGGACAGAAGTACTTC.

Here the CDR3 reads CASSRTSAYNEQFF. The DNA of the CDR3 is TGCGCCAGCAGCCGGACTAGCGCCTACAATGAGCAGTTCTTC. The rearrangement uses TRBV4-3 and TRBJ2-1; 9 bases are a match to TRBD2. The germline V gene has CDR1 LGHNA and CDR2 YSLEER. The junction had 0 bases not matched to a gene; V was cut back by 4 bases and J by 2 bases. The CDR3 loop spans 14 amino acids.

The chain recombines TRBV4-2 with TRBJ2-2, with TRBD2 matching 12 bases. Trimming took 6 bases from V and 0 from J; bases not matched to a gene: 2. The CDR3 covers 16 residues. Germline V gene sequence: CDR1 LGHNA, CDR2 YNFKEQ. DNA for the CDR3: TGTGCCAGCAGTAGGACTAGCGGGGCGAACACCGGGGAGCTGTTTTTT. Protein product: CASSRTSGANTGELFF.